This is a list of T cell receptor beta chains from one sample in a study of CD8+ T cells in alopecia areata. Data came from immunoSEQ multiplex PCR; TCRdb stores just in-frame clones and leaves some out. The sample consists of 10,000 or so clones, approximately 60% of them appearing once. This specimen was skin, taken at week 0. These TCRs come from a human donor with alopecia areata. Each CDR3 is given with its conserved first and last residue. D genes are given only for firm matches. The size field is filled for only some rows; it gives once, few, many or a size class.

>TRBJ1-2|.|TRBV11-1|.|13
CASSLTENYGYTF
TGTGCCAGCAGCTTGACAGAAAACTATGGCTACACCTTC
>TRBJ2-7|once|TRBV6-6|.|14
CASSYADRNYEQYF
TGTGCCAGCAGTTACGCAGACAGGAACTACGAGCAGTACTTC
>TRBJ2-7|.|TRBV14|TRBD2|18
CASSQGPRLAGRGYEQYF
TGTGCCAGCAGCCAAGGGCCGAGACTAGCGGGGCGAGGGTACGAGCAGTACTTC
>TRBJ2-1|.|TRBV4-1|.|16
CASSQEFSVTYNEQFF
TGCGCCAGCAGCCAGGAATTTAGTGTTACCTACAATGAGCAGTTCTTC
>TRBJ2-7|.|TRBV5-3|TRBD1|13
CASRGTARYEQYF
TGTGCCAGTCGAGGGACAGCCCGCTACGAGCAGTACTTC
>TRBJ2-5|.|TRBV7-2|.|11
CASSLAKTQYF
TGTGCCAGCAGCTTAGCAAAGACCCAGTACTTC
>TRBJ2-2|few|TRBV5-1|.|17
CASSLERVQGYTGELFF
TGCGCCAGCAGCTTGGAGCGGGTCCAGGGGTACACCGGGGAGCTGTTTTTT
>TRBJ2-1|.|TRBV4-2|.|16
CASSQSWMSAYNEQFF
TGTGCCAGCAGCCAGTCCTGGATGAGTGCCTACAATGAGCAGTTCTTC
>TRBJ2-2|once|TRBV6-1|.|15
CASSDRAGGTGELFF
TGTGCCAGCAGTGACAGGGCCGGGGGCACCGGGGAGCTGTTTTTT
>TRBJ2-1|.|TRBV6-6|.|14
CASRSLGSYNEQFF
TGTGCCAGCAGGAGTTTGGGCTCCTACAATGAGCAGTTCTTC
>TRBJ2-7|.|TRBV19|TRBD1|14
CASSSTGASYEQYF
TGTGCCAGTAGTAGCACAGGGGCGTCCTACGAGCAGTACTTC
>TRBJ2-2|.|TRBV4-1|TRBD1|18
CASSQDRRTGAVRGELFF
TGCGCCAGCAGCCAAGATCGGCGCACAGGGGCCGTACGCGGGGAGCTGTTTTTT
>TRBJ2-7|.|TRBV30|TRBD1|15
CAWSKPGTVEGEQYF
TGTGCCTGGAGCAAACCCGGGACAGTAGAAGGCGAGCAGTACTTC
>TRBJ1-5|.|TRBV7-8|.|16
CASSLSRGGRGQPQHF
TGTGCCAGCAGCCTCAGTCGGGGGGGCAGGGGACAGCCCCAGCATTTT
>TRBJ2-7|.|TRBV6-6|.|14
CASSHERVSYEQYF
TGTGCCAGCAGTCATGAGCGAGTATCCTACGAGCAGTACTTC
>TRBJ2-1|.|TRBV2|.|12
CASSTGEDEQFF
TGTGCCAGCAGTACAGGGGAGGATGAGCAGTTCTTC
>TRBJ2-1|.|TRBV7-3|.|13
CASSLGAYNEQFF
TGTGCCAGCAGCTTAGGAGCCTACAATGAGCAGTTCTTC
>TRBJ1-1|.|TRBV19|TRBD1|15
CASSTQGAAGRKAFF
TGTGCCAGTAGTACACAGGGGGCGGCAGGTCGGAAAGCTTTCTTT
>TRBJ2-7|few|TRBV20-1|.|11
CSVRDSYEQYF
TGCAGTGTCAGGGACTCTTACGAGCAGTACTTC
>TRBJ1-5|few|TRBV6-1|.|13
CASSEAPPEPQHF
TGTGCCAGCAGTGAAGCACCTCCGGAGCCCCAGCATTTT
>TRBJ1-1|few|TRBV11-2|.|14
CASSLDRAGTEAFF
TGTGCCAGCAGCTTAGACAGGGCGGGCACTGAAGCTTTCTTT
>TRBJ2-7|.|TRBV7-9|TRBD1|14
CASSLGDRVGEQYF
TGTGCCAGCAGCTTAGGGGACAGGGTAGGCGAGCAGTACTTC
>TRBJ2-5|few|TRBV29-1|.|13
CSVEDRPSETQYF
TGCAGCGTTGAAGATCGGCCGTCGGAGACCCAGTACTTC
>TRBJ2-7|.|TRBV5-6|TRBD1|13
CASSLIGQVEQYF
TGTGCCAGCAGCCTGATCGGACAGGTCGAGCAGTACTTC
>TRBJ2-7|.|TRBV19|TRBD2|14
CASSVGLVSYEQYF
TGTGCCAGTAGTGTGGGACTAGTCTCCTACGAGCAGTACTTC
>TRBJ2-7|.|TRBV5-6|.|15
CASNPSSHWAYEQYF
TGTGCCAGCAACCCGAGCAGTCACTGGGCCTACGAGCAGTACTTC
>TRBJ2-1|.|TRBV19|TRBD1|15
CASSTGTGGVNEQFF
TGTGCCAGTAGTACGGGGACAGGGGGCGTAAATGAGCAGTTCTTC
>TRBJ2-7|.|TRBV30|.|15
CATGGKGRRFYEQYF
TGTGCTACTGGAGGAAAGGGGCGACGATTCTACGAGCAGTACTTC
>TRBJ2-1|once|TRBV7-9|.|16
CASRLTSSGPVEGQFF
TGTGCCAGCAGGTTGACCTCAAGCGGACCGGTGGAGGGGCAGTTCTTC
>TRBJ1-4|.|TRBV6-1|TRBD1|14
CASSEGQGAEKLFF
TGTGCCAGCAGTGAAGGACAGGGGGCGGAAAAACTGTTTTTT
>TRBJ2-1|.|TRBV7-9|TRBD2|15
CASRSGAGGPSEQFF
TGTGCCAGCAGGAGTGGTGCGGGAGGGCCAAGTGAGCAGTTCTTC
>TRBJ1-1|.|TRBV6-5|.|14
CASSYQGFRAEAFF
TGTGCCAGCAGTTACCAGGGGTTTCGGGCTGAAGCTTTCTTT
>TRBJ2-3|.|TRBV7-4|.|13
CASSEGHRDTQYF
TGTGCCAGCAGCGAGGGCCACCGGGATACGCAGTATTTT
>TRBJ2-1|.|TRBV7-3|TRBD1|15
CASSSGQGGYNEQFF
TGTGCCAGCAGCTCGGGACAGGGGGGGTACAATGAGCAGTTCTTC
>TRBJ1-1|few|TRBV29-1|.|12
CSVATGNTEAFF
TGCAGCGTGGCGACAGGGAACACTGAAGCTTTCTTT
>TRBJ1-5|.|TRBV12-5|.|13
CASGPTGGDPQHF
TGTGCTAGTGGTCCGACCGGTGGAGATCCCCAGCATTTT
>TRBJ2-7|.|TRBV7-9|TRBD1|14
CASSLGQGVHEQYF
TGTGCCAGCAGCTTAGGGCAGGGGGTCCACGAGCAGTACTTC
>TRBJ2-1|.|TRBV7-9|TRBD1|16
CASSQGKGTGAQGQFF
TGTGCCAGCAGCCAGGGGAAGGGGACAGGGGCTCAGGGGCAGTTCTTC
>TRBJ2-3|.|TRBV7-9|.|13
CASSPRGPDTQYF
TGTGCCAGCAGCCCTAGAGGTCCAGATACGCAGTATTTT
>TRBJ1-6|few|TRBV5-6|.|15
CASSLVTLDNSPLHF
TGTGCCAGCAGCTTGGTAACATTGGATAATTCACCCCTCCACTTT
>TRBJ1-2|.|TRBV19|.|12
CASSGTRHGYTF
TGTGCCAGTAGTGGGACCCGGCATGGCTACACCTTC
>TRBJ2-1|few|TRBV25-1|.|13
CASSPWDLNEQFF
TGTGCCAGCAGTCCCTGGGACCTCAATGAGCAATTCTTC